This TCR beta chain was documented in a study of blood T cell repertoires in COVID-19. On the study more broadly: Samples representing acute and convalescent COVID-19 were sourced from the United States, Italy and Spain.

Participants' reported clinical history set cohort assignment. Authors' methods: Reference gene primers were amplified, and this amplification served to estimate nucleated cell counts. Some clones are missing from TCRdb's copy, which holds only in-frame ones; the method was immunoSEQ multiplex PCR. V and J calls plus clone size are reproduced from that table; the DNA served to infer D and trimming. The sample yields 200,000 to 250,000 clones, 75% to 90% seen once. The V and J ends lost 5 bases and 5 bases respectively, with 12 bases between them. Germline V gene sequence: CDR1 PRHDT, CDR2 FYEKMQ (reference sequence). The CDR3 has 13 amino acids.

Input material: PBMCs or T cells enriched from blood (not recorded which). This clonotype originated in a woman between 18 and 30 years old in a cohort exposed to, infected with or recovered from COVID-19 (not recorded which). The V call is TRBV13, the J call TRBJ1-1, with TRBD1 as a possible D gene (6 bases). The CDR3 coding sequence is TGTGCCAGCAGCCCGGACAGAAGGACTGAAGCTTTCTTT. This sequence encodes CASSPDRRTEAFF.